The 4 T cell receptor beta chains below all came from one sample that was sequenced in a study of blood T cell repertoires in COVID-19. The repertoire was sequenced with immunoSEQ multiplex PCR; TCRdb's copy has only in-frame clones and lacks some. The data show approximately 170,000 clones, around four fifths seen once. The sequencing input was peripheral blood. The receptor source for this set is a man aged 65 to 79 who had recovered from COVID-19.

CDR3 in DNA: TGTGCCAGCAGTGAAGCGCTTCGAGGGAGGGCGAACTATGGCTACACCTTC. It codes for CASSEALRGRANYGYTF. The J gene is TRBJ1-2, the V gene TRBV2; D is ambiguous. Trimming took 0 bases from V and 2 from J, leaving 16 bases between them. Germline CDR1 reads SNHLY; CDR2 reads FYNNEI. CDR3 length: 17 residues.

The rearrangement uses TRBV4-1 and TRBJ2-7; maybe TRBD1 (6 bases). Germline CDR1 and CDR2: MGHRA and YSYEKL. The CDR3 runs 16 residues. V was shortened by 1 base and J by 0 bases, with 13 bases between the two germline ends. CDR3 coding DNA: TGCGCCAGCAGCCAAGTCCTGACAGGACACTCCTACGAGCAGTACTTC. This gives the protein CASSQVLTGHSYEQYF.

This chain joins TRBV5-1 and TRBJ1-3; D may be TRBD1 (6 bases). CDR1 is SGHRS, CDR2 YFSETQ, per germline. V was clipped by 3 bases and J by 2 bases, with 6 bases between them. The CDR3 spans 13 residues. CDR3 in amino acids: CASSSGAGNTIYF. The DNA for the CDR3 is TGCGCCAGCAGCTCAGGGGCTGGAAACACCATATATTTT.

The chain links TRBV28 to TRBJ1-1; D is uncertain. CDR3 length: 13 residues. Germline loops: CDR1 MDHEN, CDR2 SYDVKM. The ends were cut back, 2 bases at V and 5 bases at J, with 9 bases in the middle. In DNA, the CDR3 is TGTGCCAGCAGTTTACGAGGGCCAACTGAAGCTTTCTTT. Amino acid sequence: CASSLRGPTEAFF.